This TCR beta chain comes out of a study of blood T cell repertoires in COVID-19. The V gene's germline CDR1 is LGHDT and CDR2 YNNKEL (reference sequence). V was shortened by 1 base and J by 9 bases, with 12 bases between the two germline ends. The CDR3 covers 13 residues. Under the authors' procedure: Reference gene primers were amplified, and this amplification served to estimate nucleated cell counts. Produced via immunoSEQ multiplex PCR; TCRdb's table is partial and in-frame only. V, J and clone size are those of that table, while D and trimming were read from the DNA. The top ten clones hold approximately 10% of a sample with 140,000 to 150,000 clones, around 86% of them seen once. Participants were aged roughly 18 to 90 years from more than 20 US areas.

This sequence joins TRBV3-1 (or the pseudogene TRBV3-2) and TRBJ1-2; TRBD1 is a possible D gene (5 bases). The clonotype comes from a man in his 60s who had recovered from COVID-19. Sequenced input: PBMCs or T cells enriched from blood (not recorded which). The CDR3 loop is CASSQAGGKSYTF. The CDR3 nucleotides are TGTGCCAGCAGCCAAGCTGGGGGGAAGAGCTACACCTTC.